The entry that follows covers one T cell receptor (beta chain) sequence. The source of the sample is a study of blood T cell repertoires in COVID-19. For the study at large: COVID-19 samples collected from the United States, Italy and Spain covered acute and convalescent phases.

Deletions cut 6 bases from V and 2 bases from J, with 13 bases between. The CDR3 extends over 14 amino acids. The V gene's germline CDR1 is MNHEY and CDR2 SVGAGI. This table comes from immunoSEQ multiplex PCR, and its TCRdb copy is limited to in-frame clones, with some not included. Counted here are some 270,000 clones, roughly 86% occurring once; the ten biggest clones make up around 1.5%. The V and J genes are TRBV6-5 and TRBJ2-5, with D possibly matching TRBD2 (6 bases). This clonotype originated in a woman aged 55 to 70 who had recovered from COVID-19. The sequenced sample was peripheral blood. The CDR3 DNA sequence: TGTGCCAGCAGGAGACGGACTACTCAAGAGACCCAGTACTTC. Its translation: CASRRRTTQETQYF.